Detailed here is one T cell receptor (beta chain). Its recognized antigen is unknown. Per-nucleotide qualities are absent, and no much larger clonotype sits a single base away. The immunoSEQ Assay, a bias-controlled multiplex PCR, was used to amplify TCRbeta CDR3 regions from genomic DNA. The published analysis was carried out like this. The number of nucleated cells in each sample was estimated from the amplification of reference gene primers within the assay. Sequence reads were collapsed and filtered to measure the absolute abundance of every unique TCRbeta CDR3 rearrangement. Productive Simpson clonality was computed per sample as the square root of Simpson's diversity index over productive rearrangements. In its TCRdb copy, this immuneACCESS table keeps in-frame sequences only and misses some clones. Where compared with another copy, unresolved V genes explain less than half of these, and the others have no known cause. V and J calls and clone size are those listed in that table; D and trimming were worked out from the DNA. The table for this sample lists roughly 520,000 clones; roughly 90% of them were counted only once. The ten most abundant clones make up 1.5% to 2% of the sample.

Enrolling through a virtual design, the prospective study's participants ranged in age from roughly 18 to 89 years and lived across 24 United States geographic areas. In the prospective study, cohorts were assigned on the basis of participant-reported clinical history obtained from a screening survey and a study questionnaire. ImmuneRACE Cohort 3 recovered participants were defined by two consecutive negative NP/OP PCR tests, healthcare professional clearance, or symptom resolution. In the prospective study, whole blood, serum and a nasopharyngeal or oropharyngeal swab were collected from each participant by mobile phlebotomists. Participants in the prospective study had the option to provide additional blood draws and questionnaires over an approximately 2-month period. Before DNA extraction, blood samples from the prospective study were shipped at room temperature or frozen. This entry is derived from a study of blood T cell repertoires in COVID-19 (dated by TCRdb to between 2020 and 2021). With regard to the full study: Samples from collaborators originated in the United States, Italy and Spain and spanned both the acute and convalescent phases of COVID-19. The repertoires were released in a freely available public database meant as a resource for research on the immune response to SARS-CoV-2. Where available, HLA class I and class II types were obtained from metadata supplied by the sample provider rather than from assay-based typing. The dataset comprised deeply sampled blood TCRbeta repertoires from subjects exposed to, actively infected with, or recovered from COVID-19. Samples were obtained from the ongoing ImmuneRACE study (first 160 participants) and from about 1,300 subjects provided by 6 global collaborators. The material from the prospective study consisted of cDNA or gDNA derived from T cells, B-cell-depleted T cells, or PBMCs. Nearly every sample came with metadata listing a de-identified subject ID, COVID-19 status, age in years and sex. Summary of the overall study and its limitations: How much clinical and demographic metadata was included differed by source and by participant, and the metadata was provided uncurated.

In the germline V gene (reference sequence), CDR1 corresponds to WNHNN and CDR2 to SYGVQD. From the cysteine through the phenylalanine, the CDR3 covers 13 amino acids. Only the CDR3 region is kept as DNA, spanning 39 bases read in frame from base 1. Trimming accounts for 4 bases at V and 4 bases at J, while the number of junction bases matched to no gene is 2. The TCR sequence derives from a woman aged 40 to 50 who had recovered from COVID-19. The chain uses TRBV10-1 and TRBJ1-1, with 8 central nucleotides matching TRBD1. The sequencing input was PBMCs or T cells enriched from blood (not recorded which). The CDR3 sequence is CASSGQGSTEAFF. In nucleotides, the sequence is TGCGCCAGCAGTGGACAGGGGAGCACTGAAGCTTTCTTT.